These 5 T cell receptor beta chains were sequenced from one sample in a study of cytomegalovirus exposure and HLA in healthy donors (dated 2017 in TCRdb). The library was produced with the immunoSEQ multiplex PCR assay. A mixture of 60 forward primers for TCR Vbeta segments and 13 reverse primers for TCR Jbeta segments was used in the multiplex PCR. TCRdb took over this immuneACCESS table, retaining in-frame rearrangements with V and J assigned. Such tables are incomplete; in checked studies, under half of the missing clones stem from an unresolved V gene, and the remainder is unexplained. Across this sample there are about 160,000 clones, with roughly four fifths seen only once. The top ten clonotypes cover less than 3% of the sample. The sequenced material came from PBMCs. These receptors originate from a female donor in good health and CMV-seronegative.

J is TRBJ2-7 and V is TRBV7-9; D might be TRBD1 (5 bases). The CDR3 is made up of 15 amino acids. Per the germline V gene, CDR1 is SEHNR and CDR2 is FQNEAQ (reference sequence). Trimming took 1 base from V and 5 from J, leaving 15 bases between them. This chain's CDR3 is CASSLEGMAPDEQYF. CDR3 coding DNA: TGTGCCAGCAGCTTAGAGGGGATGGCGCCGGACGAGCAGTACTTC.

The V call is TRBV12-2, the J call TRBJ2-3; the table's D call of TRBD2 was not tested on the DNA. TRBV12-2 is listed as a pseudogene. This CDR3 comprises 11 residues. The DNA for the CDR3 is TGTGCAAGTCCCTCGAGCGATACGCAGTATTTT. It codes for CASPSSDTQYF.

The chain combines TRBV11-2 with TRBJ2-1, with a weak D call TRBD1 (6 bases). Germline lookup yields CDR1 SGHAT and CDR2 FQNNGV. The CDR3 contains 14 residues. V was cut by 4 bases and J by 5 bases, with 12 bases left in between. The chain's CDR3 is CASSWAWTDNEQFF. For the CDR3, the DNA is TGTGCCAGCAGCTGGGCTTGGACAGACAATGAGCAGTTCTTC.

J is TRBJ2-1 and V is TRBV10-2, with TRBD2 matching over 8 bases. CDR1 is WSHSY and CDR2 is SAAADI in the germline V gene. This CDR3 contains 15 residues. J was trimmed by 0 bases and V by 4 bases; bases with no gene match: 2. The DNA for the CDR3 is TGCGCCAGCAGTGCGGCGGGAGGCTCCTACAATGAGCAGTTCTTC. This translates into CASSAAGGSYNEQFF.

The sample holds a few counts of this clone. This rearrangement joins TRBV6-5 to TRBJ1-2, with no clear D. Between the trimmed V and J ends, which lost 0 bases and 5 bases, there was a span of 4 bases. Germline V lookup: CDR1 MNHEY, CDR2 SVGAGI. The CDR3 runs to 12 residues. CDR3 DNA: TGTGCCAGCAGTTACTCCGGGTATGGCTACACCTTC. Amino acid sequence: CASSYSGYGYTF.